This T cell receptor beta chain was sequenced in a study of T cell responses to AZD1222 COVID-19 vaccine. The CDR3 has 13 amino acids. Trimming removed 4 bases at V and 4 bases at J, with 7 bases between. CDR1 is SGHNT, CDR2 YENEEA, per germline. The method was immunoSEQ multiplex PCR; TCRdb's version includes in-frame clones alone and lacks a portion of them. The sample shows 120,000 to 150,000 clones, 70% to 90% of them seen only once. This clone was counted many times. The chain joins TRBV11-3 to TRBJ2-2; D might be TRBD1 or TRBD2, each matching 5 bases. Sequencing was performed on peripheral blood, taken 28 days after the second AZD1222 dose. The receptor was isolated from an adult who received the AZD1222 COVID-19 vaccine. As DNA, the CDR3 is TGTGCCAGCAGCTGGGACGTCACCGGGGAGCTGTTTTTT. Its protein is CASSWDVTGELFF. Full variable domain (rest looked up from reference TRBV11-3 and TRBJ2-2): EAGVVQSPRYKIIEKKQPVAFWCNPISGHNTLYWYLQNLGQGPELLIRYENEEAVDDSQLPKDRFSAERLKGVDSTLKIQPAELGDSAVYLCASSWDVTGELFFGEGSRLTVL.